The 12 T cell receptor beta chains listed next were all sequenced from one sample in a study of CD8+ T cells in alopecia areata. TCR sequencing used cDNA made by reverse transcription of extracted RNA. This table comes from immunoSEQ multiplex PCR, and its TCRdb copy is limited to in-frame clones, with some not included. The data hold 150,000 to 200,000 clones, with about three fifths observed a single time. Described treatment: oral pan-JAK inhibitor, 5-10 mg twice daily. The sample here was CD8+ T cells sorted from blood, taken at week 24, from a patient treated with tofacitinib. These receptors originate from a human donor with alopecia areata.

This sequence joins TRBV27 and TRBJ2-1; 9 nucleotides align to TRBD1. CDR1 is MNHEY and CDR2 is SMNVEV in the germline V gene (reference sequence). The V and J ends lost 8 bases and 5 bases, in that order; junction bases with no gene match: 7. The CDR3 contains 14 residues. CDR3 sequence reads: CASAWTGVDNEQFF. DNA of the CDR3: TGTGCCAGCGCGTGGACAGGGGTCGACAATGAGCAGTTCTTC.

The chain recombines TRBV2 with TRBJ1-6, with a weak D call TRBD1 (6 bases). Trimming shortened V by 7 bases and J by 8 bases, and 12 bases separated the two germline ends. The CDR3 loop spans 13 amino acids. Germline CDR1 SNHLY, CDR2 FYNNEI. CDR3 nucleotide sequence: TGTGCCAGCATGGGGACAACTGATTCACCCCTCCACTTT. Its protein is CASMGTTDSPLHF. The full variable domain, with the rest looked up from reference TRBV2 and TRBJ1-6, is EPEVTQTPSHQVTQMGQEVILRCVPISNHLYFYWYRQILGQKVEFLVSFYNNEISEKSEIFDDQFSVERPDGSNFTLKIRSTKLEDSAMYFCASMGTTDSPLHFGNGTRLTVT.

This chain connects TRBV20-1 to TRBJ1-1; possible D gene TRBD1, 5 bases. The ends were cut back, 0 bases at V and 8 bases at J, with 7 bases in the middle. CDR3 size: 11 residues. Germline values: CDR1 DFQATT, CDR2 SNEGSKA (reference sequence). The CDR3 DNA follows: TGCAGTGCTAGAGACGGGGGGGAAGCTTTCTTT. Protein: CSARDGGEAFF.

This chain uses TRBV7-8 with TRBJ1-2; weak D call: TRBD1 (5 bases). The V gene's germline CDR1 is SGHVS and CDR2 FQNEAQ. The V end lost 1 base, the J end lost 11 bases, and 17 bases lay between the germline ends. The CDR3 is 14 residues long. CDR3 region: CASSLEVATGLYTF. The CDR3 DNA follows: TGTGCCAGCAGCTTAGAGGTTGCTACAGGCCTATACACCTTC.

The CDR3 reads CASSTWDSGGYGYTF. CDR3 bases: TGTGCCAGCAGCACCTGGGACTCTGGAGGCTATGGCTACACCTTC. The rearrangement uses TRBV9 and TRBJ1-2, with a weak D call TRBD1 (5 bases). Trimming cost V 4 bases and J 4 bases, with 17 bases left between them. Germline V CDR1 and CDR2: SGDLS, YYNGEE. This CDR3 has 15 amino acids.

This chain links TRBV4-1 with TRBJ1-5; D not resolved. V lost 0 bases and J lost 3, with 6 bases in between. The germline V gene encodes CDR1 MGHRA and CDR2 YSYEKL. The CDR3 extends over 14 amino acids. The CDR3 here is CASSQETVNQPQHF. The CDR3 bases are TGCGCCAGCAGCCAAGAAACAGTCAATCAGCCCCAGCATTTT.

This clone was detected only a few times. The rearrangement uses TRBV4-1 and TRBJ2-2; D is undetermined. Trimming pared 8 bases from V and 7 bases from J, leaving 11 bases between. The CDR3 has 12 amino acids. Germline V lookup: CDR1 MGHRA, CDR2 YSYEKL. DNA of the CDR3: TGCGCCAGCCGTCCGAGTGGCGGGGAGCTGTTTTTT. It is translated as CASRPSGGELFF.

This clone was counted only a few times. The rearrangement links TRBV2 to TRBJ2-4; TRBD2 is a possible D gene (5 bases). Trimming stripped 7 bases from V and 2 bases from J, with 9 bases between. Germline V gene sequence: CDR1 SNHLY, CDR2 FYNNEI. CDR3 size: 13 residues. Here the CDR3 reads CASTEGSKNIQYF. DNA for the CDR3: TGTGCCAGCACCGAGGGTTCCAAAAACATTCAGTACTTC. The full variable domain, completed using reference TRBV2 and TRBJ2-4, is EPEVTQTPSHQVTQMGQEVILRCVPISNHLYFYWYRQILGQKVEFLVSFYNNEISEKSEIFDDQFSVERPDGSNFTLKIRSTKLEDSAMYFCASTEGSKNIQYFGAGTRLSVL.

The gene calls are TRBV30 and TRBJ2-5, with 13 bases aligning to TRBD2. The ends lost 3 bases at V and 2 bases at J; junction bases unmatched: 6. The CDR3 has 16 residues. Looked up from germline, CDR1 is GTSNPN and CDR2 is SVGIG (reference sequence). The CDR3 region has the DNA TGTGCCTGGAGCCTCGGGACTAGCGGGGAACAAGAGACCCAGTACTTC. This translates into CAWSLGTSGEQETQYF.

V usage is TRBV21-1 and J usage is TRBJ2-4; TRBD1, the D gene given by the table, was not confirmed from the DNA. TRBV21-1 is a pseudogene segment. This CDR3 comprises 16 residues. This CDR3 reads CASSNQGALAKNIQYF. CDR3 DNA: TGTGCCAGCAGCAATCAGGGTGCTCTAGCCAAAAACATTCAGTACTTC.

There are a few counts of this clone. V and J are TRBV2 and TRBJ2-1, with D perhaps TRBD1 or TRBD2 (5 bases each). The ends were cut back, 9 bases at V and 0 bases at J, with 15 bases in the middle. This CDR3 spans 15 amino acids. Germline values: CDR1 SNHLY, CDR2 FYNNEI. CDR3 in amino acids: CASAGDSLSYNEQFF. Here the CDR3 DNA reads TGTGCCAGTGCGGGTGACAGTCTCTCCTACAATGAGCAGTTCTTC. Variable domain in full (rest from reference TRBV2 and TRBJ2-1): EPEVTQTPSHQVTQMGQEVILRCVPISNHLYFYWYRQILGQKVEFLVSFYNNEISEKSEIFDDQFSVERPDGSNFTLKIRSTKLEDSAMYFCASAGDSLSYNEQFFGPGTRLTVL.

This clone turned up a few times. The V and J genes are TRBV30 and TRBJ2-1; D is uncertain. V lost 1 base and J 2 bases, leaving 15 bases between the germline ends. The CDR3 extends over 16 amino acids. Germline assignment: CDR1 GTSNPN and CDR2 SVGIG (reference sequence). CDR3 sequence reads: CAWSDKVRDTYNEQFF. Here the CDR3 DNA reads TGTGCCTGGAGTGATAAGGTCCGAGATACCTACAATGAGCAGTTCTTC.